The rows below give T cell receptor beta chains drawn from one sample of a study of T cell responses to AZD1222 COVID-19 vaccine. Libraries were prepared by immunoSEQ multiplex PCR; TCRdb keeps only in-frame clonotypes and omits some of them. Of 95,000 to 150,000 clones in the sample, 92% were seen once. Material: peripheral blood, obtained on day 0 of AZD1222 vaccination. Receptor source: an adult in good health. CDR3s include the opening cysteine and the closing phenylalanine or tryptophan. The D gene is left open where the match is weak. Size is omitted from some rows. Given values are once, few, many or a class for expanded clones.

j_gene: TRBJ2-5; d_gene: -; abundance: once; v_gene: TRBV12-3/TRBV12-4; CDR3nt: TGTGCCAGCAGTAGGGACCACCCTGCGGCCCAGTACTTC; CDR3aa: CASSRDHPAAQYF
j_gene: TRBJ1-3; d_gene: -; abundance: few; v_gene: TRBV29-1; CDR3nt: TGCAGCGTTATTGAGGGTACAAACTCTGGAAACACCATATATTTT; CDR3aa: CSVIEGTNSGNTIYF
j_gene: TRBJ1-1; d_gene: TRBD1; abundance: once; v_gene: TRBV5-1; CDR3nt: TGCGCCAGCAGCGTGGACAGGATAAAAAACACTGAAGCTTTCTTT; CDR3aa: CASSVDRIKNTEAFF
j_gene: TRBJ1-5; d_gene: -; abundance: -; v_gene: TRBV6-1; CDR3nt: TGTGCCAGCAGTGGGCAGGCCCGTCATAGCAATCAGCCCCAGCATTTT; CDR3aa: CASSGQARHSNQPQHF
j_gene: TRBJ1-2; d_gene: -; abundance: -; v_gene: TRBV19; CDR3nt: TGTGCCAGTAGAAGCGGTGACGACCGAGGGGATGGCTACACCTTC; CDR3aa: CASRSGDDRGDGYTF
j_gene: TRBJ2-5; d_gene: -; abundance: few; v_gene: TRBV29-1; CDR3nt: TGCAGCGTTCGCCAGGTCTCGCTGGAGACCCAGTACTTC; CDR3aa: CSVRQVSLETQYF
j_gene: TRBJ1-6; d_gene: TRBD1; abundance: -; v_gene: TRBV28; CDR3nt: TGTGCCAGCAGTTTCTTATCCGGGACAGGAATTCAACCCCTCCACTTT; CDR3aa: CASSFLSGTGIQPLHF
j_gene: TRBJ1-6; d_gene: -; abundance: -; v_gene: TRBV5-8; CDR3nt: TGTGCCAGCAGCTTGTCGGGAAGCCATTCACCCCTCCACTTT; CDR3aa: CASSLSGSHSPLHF
j_gene: TRBJ2-3; d_gene: TRBD2; abundance: -; v_gene: TRBV7-3; CDR3nt: TGTGCCAGCAGCATGGGACTAGCAGATACGCAGTATTTT; CDR3aa: CASSMGLADTQYF
j_gene: TRBJ2-7; d_gene: TRBD2; abundance: -; v_gene: TRBV9; CDR3nt: TGTGCCAGCAGCGTCAATAGCGGGATAGGGTCCTACGAGCAGTACTTC; CDR3aa: CASSVNSGIGSYEQYF
j_gene: TRBJ2-7; d_gene: TRBD1; abundance: -; v_gene: TRBV13; CDR3nt: TGTGCCAGCAGTCACAGGGGCTCCTACTACTACGAGCAGTACTTC; CDR3aa: CASSHRGSYYYEQYF
j_gene: TRBJ2-3; d_gene: -; abundance: few; v_gene: TRBV6-1; CDR3nt: TGTGCCAGCAGTGAAGGCCCCACGGGGCCAGATACGCAGTATTTT; CDR3aa: CASSEGPTGPDTQYF
j_gene: TRBJ2-1; d_gene: -; abundance: -; v_gene: TRBV24-1; CDR3nt: TGTGCCACCAGTGAGTCGACTAGGGGGCAGTTCTTC; CDR3aa: CATSESTRGQFF
j_gene: TRBJ1-4; d_gene: TRBD1; abundance: -; v_gene: TRBV5-1; CDR3nt: TGCGCCAGCAGCCCGTCGACAGGGGGCGCGAACGAAAAACTGTTTTTT; CDR3aa: CASSPSTGGANEKLFF
j_gene: TRBJ2-2; d_gene: TRBD1; abundance: -; v_gene: TRBV5-6; CDR3nt: TGTGCCAGCAGCTTAATCGGGACAGCGGACGGGGAGCTGTTTTTT; CDR3aa: CASSLIGTADGELFF
j_gene: TRBJ2-3; d_gene: TRBD2; abundance: -; v_gene: TRBV7-6; CDR3nt: TGTGCCAGCAGCTTAGGGGTTAGCGGGATTGGCGCAGATACGCAGTATTTT; CDR3aa: CASSLGVSGIGADTQYF
j_gene: TRBJ1-4; d_gene: -; abundance: once; v_gene: TRBV29-1; CDR3nt: TGCAGCGTTGGGGGGGCACTGGACGAAAAACTGTTTTTT; CDR3aa: CSVGGALDEKLFF
j_gene: TRBJ1-2; d_gene: TRBD1; abundance: -; v_gene: TRBV4-2; CDR3nt: TGTGCCAGCAGCCAAGAGGTGGGAACGGGACAGGGCTATGGCTACACCTTC; CDR3aa: CASSQEVGTGQGYGYTF
j_gene: TRBJ1-1; d_gene: TRBD1; abundance: few; v_gene: TRBV19; CDR3nt: TGTGCCAGTAGTCCGGGACAGGGGATTAGAGCTTTCTTT; CDR3aa: CASSPGQGIRAFF
j_gene: TRBJ1-2; d_gene: -; abundance: few; v_gene: TRBV11-2; CDR3nt: TGTGCCAGCAGCGCCGACAGTGCCTACTATGGCTACACCTTC; CDR3aa: CASSADSAYYGYTF
j_gene: TRBJ2-2; d_gene: TRBD2; abundance: -; v_gene: TRBV7-9; CDR3nt: TGTGCCAGCAGCTCTCGACTAGCGGGAGTCGGGGAGCTGTTTTTT; CDR3aa: CASSSRLAGVGELFF
j_gene: TRBJ2-7; d_gene: -; abundance: -; v_gene: TRBV10-3; CDR3nt: TGTGCCATCAGTGAGAGTTGGAGGGGACAGCACTACGAGCAGTACTTC; CDR3aa: CAISESWRGQHYEQYF
j_gene: TRBJ1-1; d_gene: -; abundance: once; v_gene: TRBV29-1; CDR3nt: TGCAGCGCTGTGTGGGGGATGGTGACTGAAGCTTTCTTT; CDR3aa: CSAVWGMVTEAFF
j_gene: TRBJ1-4; d_gene: -; abundance: -; v_gene: TRBV11-2; CDR3nt: TGTGCCAGCAGCTTAAGGATTCCGGCCACAACTAATGAAAAACTGTTTTTT; CDR3aa: CASSLRIPATTNEKLFF
j_gene: TRBJ2-1; d_gene: -; abundance: -; v_gene: TRBV3-1/TRBV3-2; CDR3nt: TGTGCCAGCAGCCGACACAATGAGCAGTTCTTC; CDR3aa: CASSRHNEQFF
j_gene: TRBJ1-4; d_gene: -; abundance: once; v_gene: TRBV9; CDR3nt: TGTGCCAGCAGCCGGGAGGGAGGGAATGAAAAACTGTTTTTT; CDR3aa: CASSREGGNEKLFF
j_gene: TRBJ2-1; d_gene: -; abundance: -; v_gene: TRBV9; CDR3nt: TGTGCCAGCAGCCCGAAAGGGCTAATAATCCCAGGGGGGTACAATGAGCAGTTCTTC; CDR3aa: CASSPKGLIIPGGYNEQFF
j_gene: TRBJ1-2; d_gene: -; abundance: -; v_gene: TRBV30; CDR3nt: TGTGCCTGGAGATTGGCAGCATCTAACTATGGCTACACCTTC; CDR3aa: CAWRLAASNYGYTF
j_gene: TRBJ1-2; d_gene: TRBD1; abundance: -; v_gene: TRBV29-1; CDR3nt: TGCAGCGCTCCTACAGGGGGCGCGTATGGCTACACCTTC; CDR3aa: CSAPTGGAYGYTF
j_gene: TRBJ2-5; d_gene: -; abundance: once; v_gene: TRBV19; CDR3nt: TGTGCCAGTAGTGCCCAGAAGGGGGTGGAGACCCAGTACTTC; CDR3aa: CASSAQKGVETQYF
j_gene: TRBJ2-1; d_gene: -; abundance: -; v_gene: TRBV21-1; CDR3nt: TGTGCCAGCAGGGGGACTAGCGAGACCTACAATGAGCAGTTCTTC; CDR3aa: CASRGTSETYNEQFF
j_gene: TRBJ2-2; d_gene: TRBD1; abundance: -; v_gene: TRBV7-3; CDR3nt: TGTGCCAGCAGCTCGCCGGGACAGGGTTACACCGGGGAGCTGTTTTTT; CDR3aa: CASSSPGQGYTGELFF
j_gene: TRBJ1-3; d_gene: -; abundance: -; v_gene: TRBV19; CDR3nt: TGTGCCAGTAGTATAGATCTGAGAGGAAACACCATATATTTT; CDR3aa: CASSIDLRGNTIYF
j_gene: TRBJ2-1; d_gene: -; abundance: -; v_gene: TRBV25-1; CDR3nt: TGTGCCAGCAGTGTTGGGGGGAGCAGATTCTATGAGCAGTTCTTC; CDR3aa: CASSVGGSRFYEQFF
j_gene: TRBJ2-1; d_gene: -; abundance: -; v_gene: TRBV11-3; CDR3nt: TGTGCCAGCAGCTTAGATGTGGGTGTCAATGAGCAGTTCTTC; CDR3aa: CASSLDVGVNEQFF
j_gene: TRBJ1-1; d_gene: TRBD1; abundance: -; v_gene: TRBV5-6; CDR3nt: TGTGCCAGCAGCTTGGGGGGACAGGGGTACACTGAAGCTTTCTTT; CDR3aa: CASSLGGQGYTEAFF
j_gene: TRBJ1-3; d_gene: -; abundance: once; v_gene: TRBV4-2; CDR3nt: TGTGCCAGCAGCCAAGAGGTATACCCCGATCCCGGAAACACCATATATTTT; CDR3aa: CASSQEVYPDPGNTIYF
j_gene: TRBJ2-7; d_gene: TRBD2; abundance: -; v_gene: TRBV4-1; CDR3nt: TGCGCCAGCAGCCAAGATGTCCTAGCGGGAGTTGCGTACTTC; CDR3aa: CASSQDVLAGVAYF
j_gene: TRBJ1-2; d_gene: -; abundance: -; v_gene: TRBV19; CDR3nt: TGTGCCAGTAAGGAGGGGGGGGCGCGTAACTATGGCTACACCTTC; CDR3aa: CASKEGGARNYGYTF
j_gene: TRBJ1-2; d_gene: -; abundance: -; v_gene: TRBV18; CDR3nt: TGTGCCAGCTCACCACCCCAGGGAAGGAACTATGGCTACACCTTC; CDR3aa: CASSPPQGRNYGYTF